This T cell receptor (beta chain) originates from a study of T cell changes during pregnancy in multiple sclerosis. Germline CDR1 and CDR2: SGHTA and FQGNSA. The V gene end was trimmed by 5 bases and the J gene end by 4 bases; junction bases not matched to a gene: 16. The CDR3 has 18 amino acids. Produced via immunoSEQ multiplex PCR; TCRdb's table is partial and in-frame only. The table shows some 60,000 clones, with 80% to 95% occurring only once. Sample: peripheral blood, taken in the third trimester of pregnancy. This TCR was sampled from a female donor in good health, enrolled as a control in a pregnancy study. The chain uses TRBV7-2 and TRBJ2-3; 9 nucleotides line up with TRBD2. CDR3 sequence (DNA): TGTGCCAGCAGCCCCAAAACCCCTGTAGCGGGAGACGCAGATACGCAGTATTTT. Translation: CASSPKTPVAGDADTQYF.